This TCR beta chain was documented in a study of T cells after yellow fever vaccination. Study-wide context: With SMART-Seq v4 Ultra Low Input, the fractions containing low cell numbers were prepared.

Trimming pared 2 bases from V and 3 bases from J, leaving 13 bases between. The CDR3 totals 14 residues. From germline, CDR1 is DFQATT and CDR2 SNEGSKA (reference sequence). Researchers made TCR cDNA using 5'RACE template switching, and this step added a universal primer site and UMIs. MiXCR, applied by TCRdb to the 5' RACE reads, yields one record per CDR3 protein. The table has 250,000 to 400,000 distinct CDR3 sequences, 4.1% seen once. Study results and limitations: By day 5 rather than day 15, the secondary response had peaked, though it was weaker. Most clones from primary vaccination were detected again post-booster (roughly 96% CD4, around 90% CD8).

This clonotype was picked up many times. Its target is unknown. The chain employs TRBV20-1 and TRBJ2-5; D possibly corresponds to TRBD1 (5 bases). The sequence derives from a man aged 18 to 30 who received the YFV17D yellow fever vaccine. The sequenced sample was PBMCs, obtained 5 days after the yellow fever booster vaccination. CDR3 region: CSARLPGREETQYF. CDR3 nucleotide sequence: TGCAGTGCTAGACTCCCGGGCAGGGAAGAGACCCAGTACTTC.